This T cell receptor (beta chain) was observed in a study of blood T cell repertoires in COVID-19. Original processing methods: Reference gene primers were amplified, and this amplification served to estimate nucleated cell counts. Sequenced by immunoSEQ multiplex PCR; TCRdb stores in-frame clones only, minus some. V and J calls and clone size come straight from that table; D and trimming were deduced from the DNA. In the table there are some 270,000 clones, about nine tenths of which are singletons. Participants, about 18 to 100 years old, spanned approximately 26 US areas. Resolution of symptoms, clearance, or two negative PCRs was present in recovered Cohort 3 donors. The germline V and J ends were trimmed by 0 bases and 3 bases, with 9 bases remaining between them. CDR3 length: 14 residues. Germline loops: CDR1 LNHDA, CDR2 SQIVND (reference sequence).

The chain employs TRBV19 and TRBJ2-7; D possibly corresponds to TRBD1 (6 bases). What was sequenced was PBMCs or T cells enriched from blood (not recorded which). This sequence originates from a woman aged 40 to 50 who had recovered from COVID-19. The CDR3 DNA reads as TGTGCCAGTAGTATAGAGGGGGCGCGCTACGAGCAGTACTTC. It yields the protein CASSIEGARYEQYF.